The next 11 T cell receptor beta chains were all read from a single sample in a study of blood T cell repertoires in COVID-19 (dated by TCRdb to the early 2020s). The library was made by the immunoSEQ multiplex PCR assay. In TCRdb, the immuneACCESS table is reduced to in-frame sequences with V and J assigned. These tables do not hold every clone; where another copy was compared, an unresolved V gene accounts for under half, and the others remain unexplained. For this sample the table gives around 130,000 clones, of which roughly 85% were detected only once. The ten largest clones add up to 2.5% to 3% of the sample. The sequencing sample was made of peripheral blood. The receptors were gathered from a man in his fifties or sixties with acute or convalescent COVID-19.

This clone has a handful of counts. This chain links TRBV28 with TRBJ1-5; 8 nucleotides agree with TRBD1. V lost 5 bases, J lost 7 bases, and 7 bases stayed unmatched. Germline lookup yields CDR1 MDHEN and CDR2 SYDVKM. The CDR3 is 14 residues long. For the CDR3, the DNA is TGTGCCAGCAGTACAGGGGGGTTCGTCCAGCCCCAGCATTTT. This encodes CASSTGGFVQPQHF.

This chain links TRBV5-1 with TRBJ2-2; D unresolved. The CDR3 is 14 residues long. Germline V CDR1 and CDR2: SGHRS, YFSETQ. Trimming took off 0 bases at V and 3 bases at J, with 6 bases between the two ends. The CDR3 nucleotides read TGCGCCAGCAGCTTGGATAGCTACACCGGGGAGCTGTTTTTT. This sequence encodes CASSLDSYTGELFF.

This chain uses TRBV2 with TRBJ1-1, with 7 bases aligning to TRBD1. CDR3 size: 14 residues. V lost 9 bases, J lost 4 bases, and 11 bases stayed unmatched. CDR1 is SNHLY, CDR2 FYNNEI, per germline. The CDR3 sequence is CASQETGLGTEAFF. Here the CDR3 DNA reads TGTGCCAGTCAAGAGACAGGGTTGGGCACTGAAGCTTTCTTT.

This rearrangement joins TRBV5-8 to TRBJ2-6, with a tentative D call TRBD2 (6 bases). The CDR3 covers 16 residues. Germline-derived CDR1 and CDR2 are SGHTS and YDEGEE. V dropped 2 bases and J dropped 0 bases, with 9 bases sitting between them. The chain's CDR3 is CASSFAGSSGANVLTF. The CDR3 DNA reads as TGTGCCAGCAGCTTCGCCGGGAGCTCTGGGGCCAACGTCCTGACTTTC.

The chain employs TRBV27 and TRBJ1-1; TRBD1 agrees at 8 bases. The CDR3 has 14 amino acids. The germline CDR1 and CDR2 sequences are MNHEY and SMNVEV (reference sequence). V lost 3 bases and J lost 1; bases outside the gene matches: 1. For the CDR3, the DNA is TGTGCCAGCAGTTTGGGGACAGGGAACACTGAAGCTTTCTTT. Its protein is CASSLGTGNTEAFF.

This sequence joins TRBV28 and TRBJ1-1; 7 nucleotides align to TRBD1. Germline trimming cut 10 bases from V and 4 bases from J; bases unmatched to any gene: 18. The germline gives CDR1 MDHEN, CDR2 SYDVKM. This CDR3 has 16 residues. CDR3 residues: CATKTGTAGLFTEAFF. CDR3 DNA sequence: TGTGCCACAAAAACCGGGACAGCCGGTTTGTTCACTGAAGCTTTCTTT.

The chain has TRBV25-1 and TRBJ1-5; maybe TRBD1 (5 bases). Germline V gene sequence: CDR1 MGHDK, CDR2 SYGVNS. The ends were cut back, 3 bases at V and 5 bases at J, with 8 bases in the middle. The CDR3 contains 13 residues. DNA for the CDR3: TGTGCCAGCAGTGAGGGGGGGGATCAGCCCCAGCATTTT. Its translation is CASSEGGDQPQHF.

This chain joins TRBV11-2 and TRBJ2-2, with D possibly TRBD2 on 6 matching bases. The V end lost 5 bases, the J end lost 3 bases, and 16 bases lay between the germline ends. The CDR3 is 16 residues long. Germline loops: CDR1 SGHAT, CDR2 FQNNGV. The CDR3 here is CASSGRAGWDTGELFF. DNA for the CDR3: TGTGCCAGCAGCGGAAGAGCGGGTTGGGACACCGGGGAGCTGTTTTTT.

The chain is built from TRBV4-1 and TRBJ1-4, with 9 bases fitting TRBD1. Germline CDR1 reads MGHRA; CDR2 reads YSYEKL. Germline trimming cut 4 bases from V and 6 bases from J; bases unmatched to any gene: 6. CDR3 length: 15 amino acids. CDR3 residues: CASSPGQGGDEKLFF. The CDR3 nucleotides are TGCGCCAGCAGCCCGGGACAGGGTGGGGATGAAAAACTGTTTTTT.

The chain uses TRBV19 and TRBJ1-6; D is ambiguous. V lost 10 bases and J 9 bases, leaving 22 bases between the germline ends. This CDR3 spans 15 amino acids. Germline lookup yields CDR1 LNHDA and CDR2 SQIVND (reference sequence). The DNA for the CDR3 is TGTGCCACAAAGAGGACCGGCCGGGAGAGTTCACCCCTCCACTTT. Amino acid sequence: CATKRTGRESSPLHF.

The chain is built from TRBV28 and TRBJ2-7; TRBD2 aligns across 8 bases. Germline CDR1 MDHEN, CDR2 SYDVKM. This CDR3 is 15 amino acids long. Trimming at V came to 5 bases and at J to 7 bases, leaving 13 bases not matched to a gene. DNA of the CDR3: TGTGCCAGCAGTCACCCCGGTGGAGCGGGAGATGAGCAGTACTTC. Translated: CASSHPGGAGDEQYF. The full variable domain, its missing parts supplied by reference TRBV28 and TRBJ2-7, is DVKVTQSSRYLVKRTGEKVFLECVQDMDHENMFWYRQDPGLGLRLIYFSYDVKMKEKGDIPEGYSVSREKKERFSLILESASTNQTSMYLCASSHPGGAGDEQYFGPGTRLTVT.